Listed below are T cell receptor beta chains from one sample, sequenced in a study of T cell responses to AZD1222 COVID-19 vaccine. TCRdb keeps only in-frame clones here, not all; method: immunoSEQ multiplex PCR. The data show about 140,000 clones, with 80% to 95% seen just once and roughly 3.5% held by the top ten. Sequences were derived from peripheral blood, sampled 28 days after the second AZD1222 dose. These receptors were taken from an adult who received the AZD1222 COVID-19 vaccine. Both conserved end residues are part of each CDR3. D genes are given only for firm matches.

d_gene,j_gene,v_gene,CDR3nt,CDR3aa
TRBD1,TRBJ1-2,TRBV5-4,TGTGCCAGCAGCATAAGGACAGGGAATGGCTACACCTTC,CASSIRTGNGYTF
.,TRBJ1-1,TRBV5-1,TGCGCCAGCAGCTTAGGGGAGGCTGAAGCTTTCTTT,CASSLGEAEAFF
TRBD2,TRBJ2-1,TRBV6-5,TGTGCCAGCAGTCAGGGAGCGGGAGCCCACAATGAGCAGTTCTTC,CASSQGAGAHNEQFF
.,TRBJ2-7,TRBV5-1,TGCGCCAGCAGCTCACGGCAGGGGAAAGGCCACGAGCAGTACTTC,CASSSRQGKGHEQYF
TRBD2,TRBJ2-3,TRBV29-1,TGCAGCGCCCCGGGAGGCGGGGACTGGTACAGGACAGATACGCAGTATTTT,CSAPGGGDWYRTDTQYF
TRBD2,TRBJ2-7,TRBV18,TGTGCCAGCTCACCCCCTAGCGGGGCTTACGAGCAGTACTTC,CASSPPSGAYEQYF
.,TRBJ2-7,TRBV5-1,TGCGCCAGCAGCCCAAGGACAGCTAGCTTCTACGAGCAGTACTTC,CASSPRTASFYEQYF
TRBD2,TRBJ2-5,TRBV5-1,TGCGCCAGCAGTTCTGGCGGGGGGATAGCGGGAAAAGAGACCCAGTACTTC,CASSSGGGIAGKETQYF
.,TRBJ1-4,TRBV5-1,TGCGCCAGCAGCTTGGATTTTGAAAAACTGTTTTTT,CASSLDFEKLFF
.,TRBJ2-1,TRBV4-1,TGCGCCAGCAGCCATTCTAGCTTAAGAGATCGGCGAAAATTGGACAATGAGCAGTTCTTC,CASSHSSLRDRRKLDNEQFF
TRBD1,TRBJ1-2,TRBV4-1,TGCGCCAGCAGCCAAGTAGGAGGACAGGGGGCTGTTCGTGGCTACACCTTC,CASSQVGGQGAVRGYTF
.,TRBJ1-3,TRBV28,TGTGCCAGCAGCCAAACAGGAAGCTCTGGAAACACCATATATTTT,CASSQTGSSGNTIYF
TRBD2,TRBJ2-7,TRBV7-2,TGTGCCAGCAGCTTCAGTTCTAGCGGGAGTTACGAGCAGTACTTC,CASSFSSSGSYEQYF
.,TRBJ2-5,TRBV11-2,TGTGCCAGCAGCCAAATCACAGGGCCGAGAGAGACCCAGTACTTC,CASSQITGPRETQYF
.,TRBJ2-2,TRBV18,TGTGCCAGCTCACCGCGGCAGGACCTTAACACCGGGGAGCTGTTTTTT,CASSPRQDLNTGELFF
.,TRBJ1-4,TRBV2,TGTGCCAGCAGTTACCTACTTGCAACTAATGAAAAACTGTTTTTT,CASSYLLATNEKLFF
TRBD1,TRBJ2-7,TRBV28,TGTGCCAGCAGTCCCGACAGGGAAAACTACGAGCAGTACTTC,CASSPDRENYEQYF
.,TRBJ1-3,TRBV30,TGTGCCTGGAGAACAGGAGGAAACACCATATATTTT,CAWRTGGNTIYF
TRBD1,TRBJ1-6,TRBV9,TGTGCCAGCAGCCCTACAGGGGGATTTGAGTATTCACCCCTCCACTTT,CASSPTGGFEYSPLHF
.,TRBJ1-2,TRBV19,TGTGCCAGTAACATCAACGGCTATGGCTACACCTTC,CASNINGYGYTF
.,TRBJ2-1,TRBV18,TGTGCCAGCTCACCGGAAGTGGTGGGGAATGAGCAGTTCTTC,CASSPEVVGNEQFF
.,TRBJ2-5,TRBV19,TGTGCCAGTGTGGGGGCAGGGGACCAAGAGACCCAGTACTTC,CASVGAGDQETQYF
.,TRBJ1-1,TRBV6-5,TGTGCCAGCAAGACACATATGAACACTGAAGCTTTCTTT,CASKTHMNTEAFF
.,TRBJ1-6,TRBV28,TGTGCCACCCAAGACAGTCAAGGTTCACCCCTCCACTTT,CATQDSQGSPLHF
TRBD1,TRBJ1-2,TRBV5-1,TGCGCCAGCAGCTTGGCCGGGACAGGCAACCGTGGCTACACCTTC,CASSLAGTGNRGYTF
.,TRBJ1-2,TRBV9,TGTGCCAGCAGCCCTAGGGTAGGGGAAGAGTATGGCTACACCTTC,CASSPRVGEEYGYTF
.,TRBJ2-6,TRBV7-6,TGTGCCAGCAGCTTAGGAGGGAACTCTGGGGCCAACGTCCTGACTTTC,CASSLGGNSGANVLTF
TRBD1,TRBJ1-1,TRBV7-2,TGTGCCAGCAGCTTAGTTCCAGGGGGAAACACTGAAGCTTTCTTT,CASSLVPGGNTEAFF
.,TRBJ1-2,TRBV20-1,TGCAGTGCTAGTACTCTCGATGGCTACACCTTC,CSASTLDGYTF